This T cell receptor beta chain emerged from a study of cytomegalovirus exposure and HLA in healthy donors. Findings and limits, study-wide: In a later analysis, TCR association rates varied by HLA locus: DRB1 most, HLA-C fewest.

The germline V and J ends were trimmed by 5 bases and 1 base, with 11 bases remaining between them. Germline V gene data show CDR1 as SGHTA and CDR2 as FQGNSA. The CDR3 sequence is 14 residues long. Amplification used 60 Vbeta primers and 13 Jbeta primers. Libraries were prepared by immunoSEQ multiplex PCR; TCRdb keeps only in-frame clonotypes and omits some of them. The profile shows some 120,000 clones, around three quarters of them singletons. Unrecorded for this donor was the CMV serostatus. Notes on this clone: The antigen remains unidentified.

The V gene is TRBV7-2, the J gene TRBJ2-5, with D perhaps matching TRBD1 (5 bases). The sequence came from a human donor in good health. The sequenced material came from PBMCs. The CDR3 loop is CASSPGRAQETQYF. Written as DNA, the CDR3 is TGTGCCAGCAGCCCCGGCAGGGCCCAAGAGACCCAGTACTTC. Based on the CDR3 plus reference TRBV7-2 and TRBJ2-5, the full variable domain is GAGVSQSPSNKVTEKGKDVELRCDPISGHTALYWYRQSLGQGLEFLIYFQGNSAPDKSGLPSDRFSAERTGGSVSTLTIQRTQQEDSAVYLCASSPGRAQETQYFGPGTRLLVL.